This TCR beta chain originates from a study of T cell responses to AZD1222 COVID-19 vaccine. About this clone itself: Its antigen is as yet unknown.

General study findings and limits: Breadth and depth of Spike-specific TCRs rose after two AZD1222 doses.

The CDR3 is made up of 15 amino acids. With 5 bases clipped from V and 5 bases from J, the junction kept 7 bases outside the gene matches. The germline CDR1 and CDR2 sequences are SEHNR and FQNEAQ (reference sequence). Method: immunoSEQ multiplex PCR; TCRdb's copy keeps in-frame clones and lacks some. Among 90,000 to 130,000 clones listed, 70% to 90% were seen once. The TCR originated in an adult who received the AZD1222 COVID-19 vaccine. This specimen was peripheral blood, taken 28 days after the second AZD1222 dose. This chain links TRBV7-9 with TRBJ2-7, with 12 bases that match TRBD2. The CDR3 spells CASSPRLAGDDEQYF. The CDR3 bases are TGTGCCAGCAGCCCAAGACTAGCGGGGGACGACGAGCAGTACTTC.